The 25 T cell receptor beta chains given below trace back to one sample, sequenced in a study of T-cell reconstitution after alpha-beta-depleted transplantation in children. TCRbeta library preparation incorporated unique molecular identifiers. One entry per CDR3 protein results from TCRdb running MiXCR on the PCR reads. The sample includes 490,000 or so distinct CDR3 sequences, around 13% seen only once; the top ten take around 5.8%. The specimen was PBMCs from the stem cell graft donor, collected from the stem cell graft. These receptors all come from a human donor who donated a stem cell graft to a child with combined immunodeficiency.

The chain combines TRBV12-3 or TRBV12-4 with TRBJ1-1; D is ambiguous. The CDR3 loop spans 13 amino acids. Trimming took off 7 bases at V and 1 base at J, with 10 bases between the two ends. CDR3 amino acids: CASTQRQNTEAFF. In DNA, the CDR3 is TGTGCCAGCACCCAGCGGCAGAACACTGAAGCTTTCTTT.

There are many counts of this clonotype. The rearrangement links TRBV11-1 to TRBJ1-2; maybe TRBD1 (6 bases). CDR1 SGHAT and CDR2 FQDESV come from the germline V gene (reference sequence). This CDR3 is built from 12 residues. The germline V and J ends were trimmed by 5 bases and 8 bases, with 12 bases remaining between them. The CDR3 sequence is CASSLDRIGYTF. The CDR3 coding sequence is TGTGCCAGCAGCCTGGACAGAATCGGCTACACCTTC.

J is TRBJ2-2 and V is TRBV29-1, with D tentatively TRBD2 (6 bases). V lost 4 bases, J lost 2 bases, and 11 bases lay in between. Looked up from germline, CDR1 is SQVTM and CDR2 is ANQGSEA. CDR3 size: 14 residues. The CDR3 loop is CSVGRDPNTGELFF. The CDR3 nucleotides are TGCAGCGTTGGGAGGGACCCCAACACCGGGGAGCTGTTTTTT.

The genes are TRBV29-1 and TRBJ2-7; no clear D. This CDR3 spans 14 amino acids. The ends were cut back, 7 bases at V and 0 bases at J, with 16 bases in the middle. The germline V gene encodes CDR1 SQVTM and CDR2 ANQGSEA. CDR3 DNA: TGCAGCGCTGACACCGGGTCGGGCTCCTACGAGCAGTACTTC. As protein: CSADTGSGSYEQYF.

This clonotype was counted only a few times. This chain links TRBV4-3 with TRBJ2-3; 8 bases are a match to TRBD2. Germline lookup yields CDR1 LGHNA and CDR2 YSLEER. The ends lost 0 bases at V and 1 base at J; junction bases unmatched: 6. This CDR3 has 17 residues. CDR3 nucleotide sequence: TGCGCCAGCAGCCAAGATAGGAGCGGGGGAGGCACAGATACGCAGTATTTT. It encodes CASSQDRSGGGTDTQYF.

This clonotype was counted at least ten times. DNA of the CDR3: TGTGCCAGCATTACCGGGACTAGCGGATCCTACGAGCAGTACTTC. Protein: CASITGTSGSYEQYF. The V gene is TRBV28, the J gene TRBJ2-7; 11 nucleotides align to TRBD2. The CDR3 sequence is 15 residues long. The V and J ends lost 7 bases and 1 base, in that order; junction bases with no gene match: 6. Germline values: CDR1 MDHEN, CDR2 SYDVKM.

This chain uses TRBV18 with TRBJ1-1, with a possible D match to TRBD1 (5 bases). CDR1 and CDR2 (germline): KGHSH, LQKENI. This CDR3 has 13 residues. The V and J ends lost 3 bases and 7 bases respectively, with 12 bases between them. The CDR3 DNA follows: TGTGCCAGCTCACCGACAGTGACCAATGAAGCTTTCTTT. It encodes CASSPTVTNEAFF.

This clonotype has ten or more counts. This chain links TRBV7-2 with TRBJ2-2; D gene uncertain. The germline V gene encodes CDR1 SGHTA and CDR2 FQGNSA. This CDR3 contains 16 residues. The V end lost 2 bases, the J end lost 3 bases, and 13 bases lay between the germline ends. In DNA form, the CDR3 reads TGTGCCAGCAGCTTATCAGCCCTTCCGGACACCGGGGAGCTGTTTTTT. It is translated as CASSLSALPDTGELFF.

This clonotype has just a few counts. Here the CDR3 DNA reads TGTGCCATCAGTGAATCTAGCGGCTCCTACGAGCAGTACTTC. It codes for CAISESSGSYEQYF. The V and J genes are TRBV10-3 and TRBJ2-7, with TRBD2 identical over 7 bases. CDR1 is ENHRY, CDR2 SYGVKD, per germline. CDR3 length: 14 amino acids. With 3 bases clipped from V and 0 bases from J, the junction kept 2 bases outside the gene matches.

The gene calls are TRBV5-1 and TRBJ2-6, with a tentative D call TRBD2 (7 bases). The CDR3 totals 17 residues. V was pared by 7 bases and J by 0 bases, with 17 bases between. Germline V gene sequence: CDR1 SGHRS, CDR2 YFSETQ. CDR3 nucleotides: TGCGCCAGCTCGGGGGGCAGAACCACCTCTGGGGCCAACGTCCTGACTTTC. This translates into CASSGGRTTSGANVLTF.

This clonotype was seen a few times. The chain is built from TRBV7-8 and TRBJ2-1, with 11 bases aligning to TRBD2. The CDR3 totals 19 residues. V lost 4 bases, J lost 0 bases, and 11 bases stayed unmatched. Germline V CDR1 and CDR2: SGHVS, FQNEAQ. CDR3 protein: CASSSLLAGALFSYNEQFF. The DNA of the CDR3 is TGTGCCAGCAGCTCCTTACTAGCGGGAGCGCTATTCTCCTACAATGAGCAGTTCTTC. Full variable domain (remainder filled in from reference TRBV7-8 and TRBJ2-1): GAGVSQSPRYKVAKRGQDVALRCDPISGHVSLFWYQQALGQGPEFLTYFQNEAQLDKSGLPSDRFFAERPEGSVSTLKIQRTQQEDSAVYLCASSSLLAGALFSYNEQFFGPGTRLTVL.

Comments on this clonotype: The junction and the germline gene differ at one end; a read error may be behind it. The CDR3 reads CASRLPQGAATNEKLFF. The CDR3 DNA is TGTGCCAGCCGCTTGCCTCAGGGAGCGGCAACTAATGAAAAACTGTTTTTT. The chain employs TRBV13 and TRBJ1-4; possibly TRBD1 for D (5 bases). Germline V gene lookup returns CDR1 PRHDT and CDR2 FYEKMQ (reference sequence). This CDR3 contains 17 residues.

This clonotype occurred many times. The chain uses TRBV29-1 and TRBJ2-3; 12 nucleotides line up with TRBD2. Germline CDR1 SQVTM, CDR2 ANQGSEA. V lost 7 bases to trimming and J lost 9 bases; unmatched junction nucleotides: 11. CDR3 length: 14 residues. The CDR3: CSARTSGTQRTQYF. The DNA of the CDR3 is TGCAGCGCACGGACTAGCGGGACCCAGCGGACGCAGTATTTT.

This clonotype was recorded a few times. The chain joins TRBV9 to TRBJ2-3, with 10 bases lining up with TRBD2. This CDR3 region has 16 residues. Looked up from germline, CDR1 is SGDLS and CDR2 is YYNGEE. V lost 2 bases to trimming and J lost 1 base; unmatched junction nucleotides: 4. The chain's CDR3 is CASSVEAGGRTDTQYF. DNA of the CDR3: TGTGCCAGCAGCGTTGAAGCGGGAGGGCGCACAGATACGCAGTATTTT.

V gene TRBV6-2 or TRBV6-3 combines with J gene TRBJ2-7; 7 nucleotides agree with TRBD2. The V segment lost 5 bases and the J segment 11 bases; nucleotides outside the gene matches: 9. The CDR3 runs to 12 residues. Germline CDR1 reads MNHEY; CDR2 reads SVGEGT. The CDR3 DNA reads TGTGCCAGCAGTCCGGAGGCTGGGAGGGAGTACTTC. This encodes CASSPEAGREYF.

This clonotype was detected a few times. The chain combines TRBV12-3 or TRBV12-4 with TRBJ1-6; TRBD1 matches at 12 bases. Trimming at V came to 1 base and at J to 7 bases, leaving 5 bases not matched to a gene. The CDR3 extends over 17 amino acids. In nucleotides, the CDR3 is TGTGCCAGCAGTTTAGTGGGACAGGGGGCTTTAAATTCACCCCTCCACTTT. Translated: CASSLVGQGALNSPLHF.

This clonotype was seen more than once but under ten times. This chain uses TRBV27 with TRBJ1-6; no firm D call. The CDR3 extends over 15 amino acids. V lost 2 bases, J lost 6 bases, and 11 bases lay in between. Germline V gene data show CDR1 as MNHEY and CDR2 as SMNVEV (reference sequence). CDR3 DNA sequence: TGTGCCAGCAGTTTAAGTCCTAATGGTAATTCACCCCTCCACTTT. It specifies CASSLSPNGNSPLHF.

The chain carries TRBV9 and TRBJ2-1; no clear D. CDR1 is SGDLS and CDR2 is YYNGEE in the germline V gene. Trimming took 4 bases from V and 8 from J, leaving 16 bases between them. This CDR3 has 14 amino acids. The CDR3 region is CASSPPDGPDEQFF. DNA for the CDR3: TGTGCCAGCAGCCCTCCGGACGGCCCCGATGAGCAGTTCTTC.

The chain uses TRBV19 and TRBJ2-2; the D gene is possibly TRBD2 (6 bases). The CDR3 has 15 residues. CDR1 and CDR2 from the germline V gene are LNHDA and SQIVND (reference sequence). Trimming shortened V by 6 bases and J by 7 bases, and 18 bases separated the two germline ends. The CDR3 is CASRLWGVLDGELFF. The CDR3 DNA sequence: TGTGCCAGTAGGCTGTGGGGGGTTTTGGACGGGGAGCTGTTTTTT.

The chain combines TRBV7-9 with TRBJ2-5; TRBD1 matches 7 bases. The CDR3 spans 17 residues. The germline V gene has CDR1 SEHNR and CDR2 FQNEAQ (reference sequence). V lost 3 bases to trimming and J lost 5 bases; unmatched junction nucleotides: 15. The CDR3 bases are TGTGCCAGCAGCTTGGGATCGGGACAGCTGGGTGAGGAGACCCAGTACTTC. Protein sequence: CASSLGSGQLGEETQYF.

The J gene is TRBJ2-7, the V gene TRBV5-1; no clear D gene. The CDR3 is made up of 16 amino acids. Per the germline V gene, CDR1 is SGHRS and CDR2 is YFSETQ. Trimming stripped 0 bases from V and 0 bases from J, with 13 bases between. For the CDR3, the DNA is TGCGCCAGCAGCTTGGGGCTCCTGATACTCTCCTACGAGCAGTACTTC. Translation gives CASSLGLLILSYEQYF.

In its sample, this clonotype was seen many times. The rearrangement uses TRBV4-3 and TRBJ2-5, with D tentatively TRBD2 (5 bases). The germline V gene has CDR1 LGHNA and CDR2 YSLEER. The CDR3 runs 13 residues. With 2 bases removed from V and 7 bases from J, the gap between germline ends came to 11 bases. CDR3 DNA sequence: TGCGCCAGCAGCCAATCGCCCAGCGGGACCCAGTACTTC. It translates to CASSQSPSGTQYF.

V usage is TRBV10-3 and J usage is TRBJ2-6; 7 bases line up with TRBD1. Trimming removed 6 bases from V and 1 base from J; junction bases left unmatched: 3. This CDR3 comprises 15 residues. CDR1 is ENHRY and CDR2 is SYGVKD in the germline V gene. CDR3 residues: CAISLTGSGANVLTF. Here the CDR3 DNA reads TGTGCCATCAGCCTGACAGGGTCTGGGGCCAACGTCCTGACTTTC.

This clonotype was recorded a few times. The genes are TRBV6-1 and TRBJ1-3; D remains ambiguous. The V and J ends lost 5 bases and 3 bases respectively, with 11 bases between them. The CDR3 totals 14 residues. Germline lookup yields CDR1 MNHNS and CDR2 SASEGT. The CDR3 DNA sequence: TGTGCCAGCAGTATGGGAGGAGTTGGAAACACCATATATTTT. The encoded protein is CASSMGGVGNTIYF.

J is TRBJ2-3 and V is TRBV9, with unresolved D. The V end was cut by 2 bases, the J end by 4 bases, with 8 bases between. Germline CDR1 and CDR2: SGDLS and YYNGEE. This CDR3 has 13 residues. CDR3 region: CASSVGPSDTQYF. CDR3 coding DNA: TGTGCCAGCAGCGTCGGTCCTTCAGATACGCAGTATTTT.